What follows describes a single T cell receptor beta chain. Its antigen is not identified. The authors sequenced TCR beta from blood CD8+ and CD4+ T cells. Negative isolation yielded CD8+ and CD4+ T cells; FACS enriched TEMRA cells. These data originate in a study of CD8 T cells in Susac syndrome. Whole-study findings and limits: By the study's own acknowledgment, its TCR sequencing and HLA analysis included relatively few individuals.

With random hexamers, reverse transcription was performed on about 0.45 to 1 ug of RNA. Multiplex immunoSEQ PCR targeted 54 Vbeta and 13 Jbeta TCR beta segments. TCRdb recomputed calls from the immunoSEQ multiplex PCR reads with MiXCR, one row per CDR3 protein. There are roughly 200,000 distinct CDR3 sequences in the sample; over 85% occur only once, and about 0.1% lies in the top ten. Germline CDR1 and CDR2: SGDLS and YYNGEE. After removal of 0 bases from V and 2 bases from J, the junction contained 7 bases not matched to a gene. The CDR3 contains 16 residues. Sequences were obtained from CD4+ T cells from PBMCs. The TCR was taken from a human donor in good health. V is TRBV9 and J is TRBJ2-5, with TRBD2 identical over 7 bases. In nucleotides, the CDR3 is TGTGCCAGCAGCGTAGCTGGCGGGAGCGGTCAAGAGACCCAGTACTTC. The encoded protein is CASSVAGGSGQETQYF.